The source of this T cell receptor beta chain is a study of monozygotic twins with inflammatory bowel disease (dated by TCRdb to the late 2010s). About the full investigation: A total of 28 monozygotic twin pairs were included in the full study, comprising nine German pairs (four IBD-concordant, five IBD-discordant) and 19 IBD-discordant Danish pairs. Within discordant pairs, disease-associated traits were sought mainly by comparing IBD patients with their genetically identical healthy co-twins. Each individual had, on average, about 151 000 unique TCRalpha sequences and 181 000 unique TCRbeta sequences available for analysis.

Points on this clonotype: No antigen is known for it.

Libraries were prepared through 5' RACE. Each TCR library was prepared from roughly 3,800 ng of total RNA. For each sample, cDNA synthesis with SMARTScribe reverse transcriptase was split into eight separate reactions. During cDNA synthesis, unique molecular identifiers containing a 6-nucleotide sample barcode were introduced by template switching. TCRalpha and TCRbeta cDNA was amplified in two nested PCRs of about 16 and 10 cycles, and bead purification was carried out after each PCR. Before amplification, the cDNA was treated with uracil DNA-glycosylase and purified using the QIAquick PCR purification kit. The second PCR added Illumina TruSeq-compatible adapters along with sample-specific barcodes. TapeStation and Qubit were used to check library quality and concentration, and roughly 5.5 ng of each library was pooled. Sequencing of pooled libraries was carried out on an Illumina HiSeq2500 single-index Rapid Run using 2 x 100 bp reads and custom sequencing primers. The paper's data handling went like this. MiGEC version 1.2.6 was used for UMI-based consensus assembly, which corrected PCR and sequencing errors. MiXCR version 2.1.1 was used for V(D)J alignment, clonotype assembly and CDR3 extraction. Gene usage, clonotype sharing and MAIT/NKT TCR abundance were normalised by analysing the top 1000, 10 000 and 20 000 clonotypes per sample. Diversity was computed as the inverse Simpson index with the vegan R package after downsampling to 27 000 UMIs. Paired Mann-Whitney U tests were applied to discordant twin pairs, with Benjamini-Hochberg correction for multiple testing. The reads were reprocessed in TCRdb, with one entry per CDR3 protein sequence and no accompanying DNA. The V and J calls follow TCRdb's processing rather than the paper's. This sample's listing comprises about 110,000 distinct CDR3 sequences. The leading ten clones occupy around 12% of the sample.

Its CDR3 holds 14 amino acids, cysteine through phenylalanine. No DNA sequence was recorded. The germline V gene supplies CDR1 SGHDT and CDR2 YYEEEE. An approximately 2.5 ml peripheral blood sample was drawn into PAXgene tubes per donor and stored at -80°C. Without T cell sorting, total RNA was isolated from whole blood using the PAXgene blood miRNA kit on an automated QIAcube. Peripheral blood from monozygotic twin pairs, either concordant or discordant for inflammatory bowel disease, underwent deep TCRalpha and TCRbeta repertoire profiling that used unique molecular barcoding. Smoking habits were recorded for all twin pairs, and individuals were classified as current, former or never smokers. On the study overall, not on this receptor specifically: Repertoire similarity did not differ between concordant and discordant twins, which could be due to limited statistical power. Distinction between different T cell subtypes could not be achieved in the analysis. TCRbeta repertoire diversity, by inverse Simpson index, was decreased in IBD patients compared with their healthy co-twins. The results gave no support for a single strong signal or clonotype linked to IBD. Background noise and inter-individual variability may have been introduced into the repertoires by the differing immunosuppressive treatments among patients. IBD patients shared fewer clonotypes with other individuals than healthy twins did, most markedly in patients showing signs of disease activity.

The sample taken for sequencing was blood. The chain joins TRBV5-6 to TRBJ1-2; lacking DNA, the TRBD1 call made by TCRdb goes unchecked. The receptor comes from a human donor with ulcerative colitis or Crohn's disease, or a healthy co-twin of an affected twin (not recorded which). For the CDR3, the sequence is CASSPLPGGQGGTF.